This T cell receptor beta chain was recorded in a study of OX40 agonist ivuxolimab in advanced cancers. Sampling times: baseline, cycle 4 day 1, cycle 7 day 1. A word on this clone: What it binds is not known.

Here immunoSEQ multiplex PCR was the method, and the copy in TCRdb shows in-frame clones only, minus some. The sample consists of around 72,000 clones, about 85% of them appearing once. Study-level results: Several nonresponders also turned out to have low normalized T-cell clonal expansion. CD8+ T cells were the subset that, on average, had more expanded clones than CD4+. The antigen specificity of the peripheral T cells (those that were expanded) was not determined.

The CDR3 contains 14 residues. Losses at the gene ends were 7 bases for V and 1 base for J; bases not matched to a gene: 7. Germline values: CDR1 WSHSY, CDR2 SAAADI. V and J are TRBV10-2 and TRBJ2-7, with 7 bases lining up with TRBD1. This TCR was sampled from an adult with an advanced solid tumor such as melanoma, head and neck, liver or kidney cancer. Specimen: CD4+ or CD8+ T cells sorted from blood, collected in a trial of the OX40 agonist ivuxolimab. The CDR3 region is CASKPGQPSYEQYF. The DNA for the CDR3 is TGCGCCAGCAAACCGGGACAGCCTTCCTACGAGCAGTACTTC.